Below, one T cell receptor (beta chain) is given with its context. Its antigen remains unknown. Trimming cost V 2 bases and J 8 bases; bases outside gene matches: 8. CDR3 length equals 13 residues. Germline V gene lookup returns CDR1 GTSNPN and CDR2 SVGIG (reference sequence). At sampling all donors were nominally healthy, likely with unrecorded immune exposures. The sample belongs to a study of cytomegalovirus exposure and HLA in healthy donors. Primers included in the PCR were 60 Vbeta and 13 Jbeta primers. Sequencing was performed with immunoSEQ multiplex PCR; in TCRdb, only in-frame clones are kept and a portion is missing. The sample shows 100,000 to 150,000 clones, roughly 18% of them seen only once. Study-wide results and limits: In a later analysis, TCR beta V- and J-gene trimming showed a link to a missense DCLRE1C variant. The classifier reportedly diagnosed cytomegalovirus status with high specificity and sensitivity.

Sequencing was done on a sample of PBMCs. The chain employs TRBV30 and TRBJ1-2, with TRBD1 identical over 7 bases. This receptor was identified in a female donor in good health and CMV-seropositive. The CDR3 DNA follows: TGTGCCTGGAGTATAGGGGGCGCGGGGGGCTACACCTTC. It yields the protein CAWSIGGAGGYTF. Full variable domain (missing parts from reference TRBV30 and TRBJ1-2): SQTIHQWPATLVQPVGSPLSLECTVEGTSNPNLYWYRQAAGRGLQLLFYSVGIGQISSEVPQNLSASRPQDRQFILSSKKLLLSDSGFYLCAWSIGGAGGYTFGSGTRLTVV.